This TCR beta chain was sequenced during a study of preoperative IRX-2 immunotherapy in early breast cancer. The assay was immunoSEQ multiplex PCR, and TCRdb's table has in-frame clones only and misses some. Among 20,000 to 30,000 clones listed, just under 80% were seen once. Regarding treatment: preoperative locoregional IRX-2 cytokine immunotherapy. Patients received preoperative, locoregional IRX-2 cytokine immunotherapy in a phase Ib study. This specimen was lymph node tissue, taken before IRX-2 immunotherapy. The sequence was obtained from a human donor with breast cancer.

The CDR3, as DNA: TGTGCCAGTAGAGGAGACAGGGGCGGTCTCAATCAGCCCCAGCATTTT. This sequence encodes CASRGDRGGLNQPQHF. This chain joins TRBV19 and TRBJ1-5, with 8 nucleotides matching TRBD1. The CDR3 sequence is 16 residues long. In germline, CDR1 is LNHDA, CDR2 SQIVND (reference sequence). With 6 bases clipped from V and 3 bases from J, the junction kept 10 bases outside the gene matches.